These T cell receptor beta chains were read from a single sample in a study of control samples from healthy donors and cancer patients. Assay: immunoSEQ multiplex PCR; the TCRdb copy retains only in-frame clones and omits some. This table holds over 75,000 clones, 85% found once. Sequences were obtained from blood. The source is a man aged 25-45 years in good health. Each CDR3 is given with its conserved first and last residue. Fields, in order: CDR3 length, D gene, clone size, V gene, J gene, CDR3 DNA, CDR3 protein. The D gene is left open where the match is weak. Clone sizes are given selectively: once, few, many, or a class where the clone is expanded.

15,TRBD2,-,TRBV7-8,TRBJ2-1,TGTGCCAGCAGCTTAACTAGCGGGGTGAACAATGAGCAGTTCTTC,CASSLTSGVNNEQFF
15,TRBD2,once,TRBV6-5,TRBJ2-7,TGTGCCAGCAGTTACAGTAGCGGGGGGGCCCACGAGCAGTACTTC,CASSYSSGGAHEQYF
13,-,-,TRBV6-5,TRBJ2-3,TGTGCCAGCATCGGACAGAACACAGATACGCAGTATTTT,CASIGQNTDTQYF
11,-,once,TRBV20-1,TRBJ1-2,TGCAGTGCTAGTGAGGATCTAGGCTACACCTTC,CSASEDLGYTF
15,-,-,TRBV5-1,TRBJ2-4,TGCGCCAGCAGCTTGTCAGGGGGGACCAAAAACATTCAGTACTTC,CASSLSGGTKNIQYF
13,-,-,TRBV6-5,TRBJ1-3,TGTGCCAGCACTTTTGAGAGGGGAAACACCATATATTTT,CASTFERGNTIYF
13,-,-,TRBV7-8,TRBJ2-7,TGTGCCAGCAGCAGAAGTGTGGCGAGTGAGCAGTACTTC,CASSRSVASEQYF
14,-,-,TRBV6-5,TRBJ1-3,TGTGCCAGCAGTAAAAGTGGGCGAGGAAACACCATATATTTT,CASSKSGRGNTIYF
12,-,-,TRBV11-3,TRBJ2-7,TGTGCCAGCAGCTTAGTGCCGTACGAGCAGTACTTC,CASSLVPYEQYF
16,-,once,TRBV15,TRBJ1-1,TGTGCCACCAGCAGAGACGCCGGCCCTCTGAACACTGAAGCTTTCTTT,CATSRDAGPLNTEAFF
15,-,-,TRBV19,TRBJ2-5,TGTGCCAGTAGTATAGATACGGGGACGAAAGAGACCCAGTACTTC,CASSIDTGTKETQYF
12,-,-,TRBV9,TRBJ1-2,TGTGCCAGCAGCGTAGAAGGCTCTGGCTACACCTTC,CASSVEGSGYTF
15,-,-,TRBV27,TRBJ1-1,TGTGCCAGCAGTTCAGAGACATTCATGAACACTGAAGCTTTCTTT,CASSSETFMNTEAFF
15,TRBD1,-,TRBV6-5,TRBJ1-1,TGTGCCAGCAGGGGACAGGGGGTCTTGAACACTGAAGCTTTCTTT,CASRGQGVLNTEAFF
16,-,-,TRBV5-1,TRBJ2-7,TGCGCCAGCAGCCAACAACCGGGACGGATCTCCTACGAGCAGTACTTC,CASSQQPGRISYEQYF
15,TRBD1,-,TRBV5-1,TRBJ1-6,TGCGCCAGCAGCTTGGGGGACAGGGTAGATTCACCCCTCCACTTT,CASSLGDRVDSPLHF
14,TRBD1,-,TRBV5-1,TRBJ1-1,TGCGCCAGCAGCTCGGGACAGGGGGGCACTGAAGCTTTCTTT,CASSSGQGGTEAFF
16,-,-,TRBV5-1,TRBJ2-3,TGCGCCAGCAGCTTGGTAGGGGGGGATGTCGTAGATACGCAGTATTTT,CASSLVGGDVVDTQYF
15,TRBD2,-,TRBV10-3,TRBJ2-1,TGTGCCATCAGTCCATCCGGGGGGGATTACAATGAGCAGTTCTTC,CAISPSGGDYNEQFF
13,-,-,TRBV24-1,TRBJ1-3,TGTGCCCCAACACGAGAGTCTGGAAACACCATATATTTT,CAPTRESGNTIYF
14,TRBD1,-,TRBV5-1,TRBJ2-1,TGCGCCAGCAGCTCGGGACAGGGGGTGGATGAGCAGTTCTTC,CASSSGQGVDEQFF
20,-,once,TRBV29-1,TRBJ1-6,TGCAGCGCCAAAACAGGGAGGGTAGTATTCACCCCTCCCCCGTATTCACCCCTCCACTTT,CSAKTGRVVFTPPPYSPLHF
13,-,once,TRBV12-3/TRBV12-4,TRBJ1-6,TGTGCCAGCAGTTCGAGGGGTAATTCACCCCTCCACTTT,CASSSRGNSPLHF
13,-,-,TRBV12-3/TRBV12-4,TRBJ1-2,TGTGCCAGCAGTTTGAGGGCCCCTTATGGCTACACCTTC,CASSLRAPYGYTF
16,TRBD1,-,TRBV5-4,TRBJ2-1,TGTGCCAGCAGTTCCCGGACAGGGGGCCCCTACAATGAGCAGTTCTTC,CASSSRTGGPYNEQFF
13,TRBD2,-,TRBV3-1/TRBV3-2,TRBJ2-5,TGTGCCAGCAGCCAAGGCCTAGCGGGCCTCGTCTACTTC,CASSQGLAGLVYF
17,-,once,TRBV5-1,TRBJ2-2,TGCGCCAGCAGCCCGATTCCGGGACTCCAGAACACCGGGGAGCTGTTTTTT,CASSPIPGLQNTGELFF
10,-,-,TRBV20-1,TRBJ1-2,TGCAGTGCCGGGCCGCGGGGCTACACCTTC,CSAGPRGYTF
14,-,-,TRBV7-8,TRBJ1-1,TGTGCCAGCAGCTTACGTGAGGGAAGGGCTGAAGCTTTCTTT,CASSLREGRAEAFF
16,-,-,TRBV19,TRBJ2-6,TGTGCCAGTAGTCCCTCAGGGCCCTCTGGGGCCAACGTCCTGACTTTC,CASSPSGPSGANVLTF
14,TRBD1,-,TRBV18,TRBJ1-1,TGTGCCAGCTCACCCGGGACAGGGCTCACTGAAGCTTTCTTT,CASSPGTGLTEAFF
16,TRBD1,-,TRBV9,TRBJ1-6,TGTGCCAGCAGCGTAGTTCCAGGGGGCCTTAATTCACCCCTCCACTTT,CASSVVPGGLNSPLHF
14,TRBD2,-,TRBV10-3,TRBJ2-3,TGTGCCATCAGAGATGGACTAGCAACAGATACGCAGTATTTT,CAIRDGLATDTQYF
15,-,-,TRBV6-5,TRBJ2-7,TGTGCCAGCAGTTATGGACGGGCCGCGCCCTACGAGCAGTACTTC,CASSYGRAAPYEQYF
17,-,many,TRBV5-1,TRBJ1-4,TGCGCCAGCAGCTTTGGAAGGGGCGGGGGCACCAATGAAAAACTGTTTTTT,CASSFGRGGGTNEKLFF
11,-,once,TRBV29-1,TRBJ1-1,TGCAGCGTTGTAAGGGTCACTGAAGCTTTCTTT,CSVVRVTEAFF
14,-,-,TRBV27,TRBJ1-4,TGTGCCAGTAAACCCACCGGGACGGACGAAAAACTGTTTTTT,CASKPTGTDEKLFF
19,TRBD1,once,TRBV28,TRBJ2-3,TGTGCCAGCCGAGATTGGGACAGGGGGCTCTCGGAAAGCACAGATACGCAGTATTTT,CASRDWDRGLSESTDTQYF
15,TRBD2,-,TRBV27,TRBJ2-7,TGTGCCAGCAGTTTCACCGGGAGGTTTGTCTACGAGCAGTACTTC,CASSFTGRFVYEQYF
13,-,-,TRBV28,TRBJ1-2,TGTGCCAGCAGTTTACTTGGGTACTATGGCTACACCTTC,CASSLLGYYGYTF
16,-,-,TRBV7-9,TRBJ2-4,TGTGCCAGCACTCGTTACACGGGGACCGCCAAAAACATTCAGTACTTC,CASTRYTGTAKNIQYF
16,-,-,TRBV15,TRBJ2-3,TGTGCCACCAGCAGAGTTTTCGACAGGAGCACAGATACGCAGTATTTT,CATSRVFDRSTDTQYF
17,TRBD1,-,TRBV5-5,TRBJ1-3,TGTGCCAGCAGCTTGATCGGACAGGCATTTTCTGGAAACACCATATATTTT,CASSLIGQAFSGNTIYF
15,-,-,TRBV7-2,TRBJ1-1,TGTGCCAGCAGCCCTTGGATAGACAGGAACACTGAAGCTTTCTTT,CASSPWIDRNTEAFF
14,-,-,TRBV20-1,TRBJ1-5,TGCAGTGCTAGTCCCAGGGGAGTAAATCAGCCCCAGCATTTT,CSASPRGVNQPQHF
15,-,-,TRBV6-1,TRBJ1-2,TGTGCCAGCAGTGACAATCCCGGCAGTAACTATGGCTACACCTTC,CASSDNPGSNYGYTF
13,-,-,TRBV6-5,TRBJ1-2,TGTGCCAGCTCGGACGGCCTCAGGAATGGCTACACCTTC,CASSDGLRNGYTF
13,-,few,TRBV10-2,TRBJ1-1,TGCGCCACGTACAGTCGGGAGAACACTGAAGCTTTCTTT,CATYSRENTEAFF
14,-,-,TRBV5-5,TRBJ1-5,TGTGCCAGCAGCTTGGTAGGGGCGGCGCAGCCCCAGCATTTT,CASSLVGAAQPQHF
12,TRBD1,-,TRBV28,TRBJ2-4,TGTGCCAGCAGCGGCAGGGGGAACATTCAGTACTTC,CASSGRGNIQYF
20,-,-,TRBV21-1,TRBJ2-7,TGTGCCAGCAGCAAAAGAGGGGACAGGGGACTCACGCAGAGCTCCTACGAGCAGTACTTC,CASSKRGDRGLTQSSYEQYF
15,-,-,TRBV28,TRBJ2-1,TGTGCCAGCAGTCTGGGGCCTCCTACAGGCAATGAGCAGTTCTTC,CASSLGPPTGNEQFF
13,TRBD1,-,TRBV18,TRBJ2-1,TGTGCCAGCTCACCCAACAGGGGAGATGAGCAGTTCTTC,CASSPNRGDEQFF
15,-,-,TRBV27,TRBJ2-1,TGTGCCAGCAGTGCAGGGCCCCTCTCCTACAATGAGCAGTTCTTC,CASSAGPLSYNEQFF
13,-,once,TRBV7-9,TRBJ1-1,TGTGCCAGCAGCCCCGGGGCTCCCCTTGAAGCTTTCTTT,CASSPGAPLEAFF
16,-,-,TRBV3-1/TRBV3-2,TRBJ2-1,TGTGCCAGCAGCCAAGAAGGGGGGGGCGTCTACAATGAGCAGTTCTTC,CASSQEGGGVYNEQFF
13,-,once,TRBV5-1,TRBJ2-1,TGCGCCAGCAGCGGGGGGTTCTACAATGAGCAGTTCTTC,CASSGGFYNEQFF